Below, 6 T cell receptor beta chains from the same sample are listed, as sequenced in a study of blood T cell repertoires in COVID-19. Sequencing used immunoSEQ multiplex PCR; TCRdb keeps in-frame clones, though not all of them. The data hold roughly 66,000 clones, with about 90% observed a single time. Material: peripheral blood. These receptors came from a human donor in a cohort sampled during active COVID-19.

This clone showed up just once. CDR3 nucleotide sequence: TGTGCCAGCAGCCGGGGGGCGGCAGGGGTCATTGCCAAAAACATTCAGTACTTC. As protein: CASSRGAAGVIAKNIQYF. This chain connects TRBV5-8 to TRBJ2-4; D perhaps matches TRBD2 (7 bases). V lost 4 bases and J 1 base, leaving 21 bases between the germline ends. Germline assignment: CDR1 SGHTS and CDR2 YDEGEE. The CDR3 length is 18 residues.

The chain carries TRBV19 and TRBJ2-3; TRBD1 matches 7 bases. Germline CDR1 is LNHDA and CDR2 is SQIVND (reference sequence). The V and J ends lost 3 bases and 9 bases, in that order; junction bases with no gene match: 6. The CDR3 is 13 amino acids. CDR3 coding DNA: TGTGCCAGTAGTATGGGAATGGGACAGACGCAGTATTTT. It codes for CASSMGMGQTQYF.

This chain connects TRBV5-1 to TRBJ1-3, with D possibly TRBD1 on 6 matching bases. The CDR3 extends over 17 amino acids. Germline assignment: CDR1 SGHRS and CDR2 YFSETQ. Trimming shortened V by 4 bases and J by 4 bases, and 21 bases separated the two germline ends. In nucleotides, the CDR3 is TGCGCCAGCAGCCAGGTCGGACAGACCAGGGAGGGAAACACCATATATTTT. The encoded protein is CASSQVGQTREGNTIYF.

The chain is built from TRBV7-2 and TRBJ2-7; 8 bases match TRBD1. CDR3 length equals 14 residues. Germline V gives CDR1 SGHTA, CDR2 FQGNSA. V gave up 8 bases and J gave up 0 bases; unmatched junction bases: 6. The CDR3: CASRETGGSYEQYF. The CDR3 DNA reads TGTGCCAGCCGGGAAACAGGGGGCTCCTACGAGCAGTACTTC.

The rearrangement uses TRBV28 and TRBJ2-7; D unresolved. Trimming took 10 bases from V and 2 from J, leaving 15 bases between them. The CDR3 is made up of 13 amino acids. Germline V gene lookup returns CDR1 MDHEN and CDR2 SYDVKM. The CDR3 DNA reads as TGTGCCACCCAAAGTTCCAACACCTACGAGCAGTACTTC. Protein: CATQSSNTYEQYF. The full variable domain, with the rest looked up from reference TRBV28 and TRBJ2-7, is DVKVTQSSRYLVKRTGEKVFLECVQDMDHENMFWYRQDPGLGLRLIYFSYDVKMKEKGDIPEGYSVSREKKERFSLILESASTNQTSMYLCATQSSNTYEQYFGPGTRLTVT.

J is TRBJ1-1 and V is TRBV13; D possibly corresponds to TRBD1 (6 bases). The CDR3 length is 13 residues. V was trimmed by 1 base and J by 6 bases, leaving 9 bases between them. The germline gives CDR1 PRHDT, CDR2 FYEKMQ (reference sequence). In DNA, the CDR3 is TGTGCCAGCAGCTTAGAGGGGGGGGCTGAAGCTTTCTTT. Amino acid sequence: CASSLEGGAEAFF.